This T cell receptor (beta chain) was captured in a study of T cells in Graves' hyperthyroidism and ophthalmopathy. For the diagnoses, clinical symptoms, serum thyroxine and TRAb, thyroid ultrasound and orbital computed tomography were used. The investigators amplified TCR beta CDR3 regions from RNA transcripts. During a first-round RT-PCR of the TCR CDR3, the HTBI primer set was used. TCRdb processed the multiplex PCR reads anew with MiXCR; each CDR3 protein has one entry. Here the sample spans over 450,000 distinct CDR3 sequences, 17% being singletons. V dropped 2 bases and J dropped 5 bases, with 7 bases sitting between them. The CDR3 is made up of 13 amino acids. Germline CDR1 MNHEY, CDR2 SMNVEV (reference sequence). In its sample, this clonotype was seen many times.

The TCR was taken from a woman younger than 30 with Graves' ophthalmopathy. Sequenced material: blood. This chain joins TRBV27 and TRBJ1-5; tentatively, D is TRBD1 (5 bases). The CDR3 here is CASSLRQYQPQHF. The CDR3 coding sequence is TGTGCCAGCAGTTTACGACAGTATCAGCCCCAGCATTTT.